This T cell receptor beta chain was sequenced during a study of blood T cell repertoires in COVID-19. Study details: Samples taken during acute and convalescent COVID-19 were collected in the United States, Italy and Spain. In each case, the material was cDNA or gDNA derived from T cells, B-cell-depleted T cells, or PBMCs.

The J segment lost 2 bases and the V segment lost 8 bases, leaving 7 bases of the junction unmatched. CDR1 and CDR2 from the germline V gene are SNHLY and FYNNEI. This CDR3 spans 16 amino acids. Authors' processing steps: Amplification from reference gene primers served as the basis for estimated nucleated cell counts. Here immunoSEQ multiplex PCR was the method, and the copy in TCRdb shows in-frame clones only, minus some. The DNA was the basis for D and trimming; V, J and clone size are from that table. The table includes 70,000 to 100,000 clones, around 91% detected once. This receptor was identified in a woman of 80 years or more with active or convalescent COVID-19. The sequenced sample was peripheral blood. The chain recombines TRBV2 with TRBJ1-3, with 12 bases aligning to TRBD1. The CDR3 sequence: CASGGDRGLAGNTIYF. The CDR3 region has the DNA TGTGCCAGCGGGGGGGACAGGGGGCTTGCTGGAAACACCATATATTTT.